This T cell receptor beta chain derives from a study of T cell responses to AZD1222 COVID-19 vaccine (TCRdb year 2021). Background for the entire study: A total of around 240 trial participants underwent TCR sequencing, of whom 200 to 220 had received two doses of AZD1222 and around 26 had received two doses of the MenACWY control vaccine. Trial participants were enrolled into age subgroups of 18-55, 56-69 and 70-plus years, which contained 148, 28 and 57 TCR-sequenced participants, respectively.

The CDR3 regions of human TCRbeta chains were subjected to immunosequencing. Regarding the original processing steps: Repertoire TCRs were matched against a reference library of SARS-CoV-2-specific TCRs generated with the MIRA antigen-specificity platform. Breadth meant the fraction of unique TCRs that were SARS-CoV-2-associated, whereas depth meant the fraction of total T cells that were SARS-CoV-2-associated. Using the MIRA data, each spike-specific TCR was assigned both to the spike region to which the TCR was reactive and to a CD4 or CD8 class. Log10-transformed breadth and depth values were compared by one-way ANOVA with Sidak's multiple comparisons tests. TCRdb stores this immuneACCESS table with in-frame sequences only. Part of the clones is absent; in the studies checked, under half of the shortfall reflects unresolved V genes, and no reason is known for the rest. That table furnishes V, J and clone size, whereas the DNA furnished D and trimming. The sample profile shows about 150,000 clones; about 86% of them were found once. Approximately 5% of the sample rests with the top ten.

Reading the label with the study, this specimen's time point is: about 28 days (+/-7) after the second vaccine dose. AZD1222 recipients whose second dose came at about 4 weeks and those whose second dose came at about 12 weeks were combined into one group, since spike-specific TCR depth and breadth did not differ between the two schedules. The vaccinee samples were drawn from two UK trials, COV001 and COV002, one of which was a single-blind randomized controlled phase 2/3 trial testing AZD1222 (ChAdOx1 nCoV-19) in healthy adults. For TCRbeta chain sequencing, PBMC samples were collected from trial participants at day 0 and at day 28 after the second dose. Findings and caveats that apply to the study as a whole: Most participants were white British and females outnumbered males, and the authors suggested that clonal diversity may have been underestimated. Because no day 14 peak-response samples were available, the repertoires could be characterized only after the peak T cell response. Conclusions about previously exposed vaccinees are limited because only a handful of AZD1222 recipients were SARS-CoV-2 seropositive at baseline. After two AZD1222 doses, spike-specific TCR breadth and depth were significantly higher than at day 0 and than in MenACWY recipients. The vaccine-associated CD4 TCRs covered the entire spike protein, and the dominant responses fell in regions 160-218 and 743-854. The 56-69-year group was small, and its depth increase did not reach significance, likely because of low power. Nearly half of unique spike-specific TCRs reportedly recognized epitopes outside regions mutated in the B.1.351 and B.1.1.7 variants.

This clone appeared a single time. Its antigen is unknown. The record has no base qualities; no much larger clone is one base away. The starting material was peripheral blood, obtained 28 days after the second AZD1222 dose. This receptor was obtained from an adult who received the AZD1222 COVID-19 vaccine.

CDR3 reads: CASSKKFTGTAFPQHF. The base sequence is TGTGCCAGCAGCAAAAAGTTTACCGGGACAGCTTTTCCCCAGCATTTT. The chain links TRBV21-1 with TRBJ1-5; the D call in the table, TRBD1, was not verified against the DNA. TRBV21-1 is assigned pseudogene status. The CDR3 goes from the cysteine to the phenylalanine over 16 residues. The entry retains the CDR3 DNA only, 48 bases that are in frame from base 1.